This T cell receptor (beta chain) was identified in a study of control samples from healthy donors and cancer patients. V gave up 0 bases and J gave up 0 bases, with 13 bases separating them. The CDR3 sequence is 18 residues long. Germline assignment: CDR1 SGDLS and CDR2 YYNGEE. This table comes from immunoSEQ multiplex PCR, and its TCRdb copy is limited to in-frame clones, with some not included. The sample yields about 94,000 clones, around 86% seen once. The TCR sequence derives from a woman aged 45-65 years in good health. V gene TRBV9 combines with J gene TRBJ2-6, with D perhaps given as TRBD1 or TRBD2 (6 bases each). The sequenced sample was blood. The CDR3 bases are TGTGCCAGCAGCGTAGCTGCGGGACACCTCTCTGGGGCCAACGTCCTGACTTTC. It yields the protein CASSVAAGHLSGANVLTF.